This section outlines one TCR beta chain sequence together with its context. As processed by the authors: For nucleated cells, counts were estimated from reference gene primer amplification. Produced via immunoSEQ multiplex PCR; TCRdb's table is partial and in-frame only. V and J calls and clone size are as listed in that table; D and trimming were resolved from the DNA. The sample shows some 320,000 clones, around 88% of them seen only once. Germline V lookup: CDR1 LGHDT, CDR2 YNNKEL (reference sequence). CDR3 length: 14 residues. J gave up 5 bases and V 4 bases, and 4 bases lay outside the gene matches. This sample is drawn from a study of blood T cell repertoires in COVID-19. Whole-study context: The United States, Italy and Spain supplied acute and convalescent COVID-19 samples. PBMCs, B-cell-depleted T cells, or T cells provided the cDNA or gDNA that made up the material.

The sequence derives from a woman in her 30s who had recovered from COVID-19. The chain couples TRBV3-1 (or the pseudogene TRBV3-2) to TRBJ1-5, with 8 bases matching TRBD1. Sequencing input: peripheral blood. The CDR3 reads CASSPGQDDQPQHF. DNA for the CDR3: TGTGCCAGCAGCCCGGGACAGGATGATCAGCCCCAGCATTTT.